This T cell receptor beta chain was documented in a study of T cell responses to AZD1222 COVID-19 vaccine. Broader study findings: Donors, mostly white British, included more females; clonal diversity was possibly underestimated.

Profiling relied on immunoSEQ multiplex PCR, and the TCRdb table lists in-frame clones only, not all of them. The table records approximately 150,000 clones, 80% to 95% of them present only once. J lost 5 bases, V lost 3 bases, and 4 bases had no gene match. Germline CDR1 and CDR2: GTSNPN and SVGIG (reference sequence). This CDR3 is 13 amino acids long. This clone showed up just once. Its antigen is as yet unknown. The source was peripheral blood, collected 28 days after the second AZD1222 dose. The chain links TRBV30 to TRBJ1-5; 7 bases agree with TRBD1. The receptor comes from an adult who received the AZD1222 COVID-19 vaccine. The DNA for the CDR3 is TGTGCCTGGAGCGCAGGGGGAGATCAGCCCCAGCATTTT. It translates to CAWSAGGDQPQHF.